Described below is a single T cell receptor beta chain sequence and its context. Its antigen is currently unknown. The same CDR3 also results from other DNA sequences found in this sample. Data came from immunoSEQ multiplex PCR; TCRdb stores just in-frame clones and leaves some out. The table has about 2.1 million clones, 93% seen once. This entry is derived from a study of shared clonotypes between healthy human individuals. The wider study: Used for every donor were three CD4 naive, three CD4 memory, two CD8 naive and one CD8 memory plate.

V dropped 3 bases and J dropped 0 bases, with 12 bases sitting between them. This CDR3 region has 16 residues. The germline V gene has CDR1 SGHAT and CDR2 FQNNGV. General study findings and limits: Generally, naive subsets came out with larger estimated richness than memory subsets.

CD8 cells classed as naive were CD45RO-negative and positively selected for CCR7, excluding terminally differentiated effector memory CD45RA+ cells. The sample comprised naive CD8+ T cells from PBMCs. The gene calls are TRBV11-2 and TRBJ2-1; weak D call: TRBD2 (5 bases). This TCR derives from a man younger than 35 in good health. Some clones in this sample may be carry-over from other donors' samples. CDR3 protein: CASSLSPGSSYNEQFF. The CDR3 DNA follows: TGTGCCAGCAGCTTGTCGCCGGGGAGCTCCTACAATGAGCAGTTCTTC.